Listed below are T cell receptor beta chains from one sample, sequenced in a study of T cells in Graves' hyperthyroidism and ophthalmopathy. MiXCR, run by TCRdb on the multiplex PCR reads, gives a single entry per CDR3 protein. The sample lists a few hundred thousand distinct CDR3 sequences; roughly 20% were seen once. The sequenced material came from blood. All receptors come from a man younger than 30 with Graves' hyperthyroidism. Both conserved end residues are part of each CDR3. The order of the fields is J gene, clone size, D gene, V gene, CDR3 DNA, CDR3 protein. A D gene is named only where the DNA matches it firmly. Part of the rows lack a size; the others show once, few, many or a class for expanded clones.

j_call: TRBJ1-1; clone_size: .; d_call: TRBD1; v_call: TRBV12-3/TRBV12-4; cdr3_nt: TGTGCCAGCAGGAGAGGGACAGGGTTTACGGCTTTCTTT; cdr3_aa: CASRRGTGFTAFF
j_call: TRBJ1-1; clone_size: many; d_call: TRBD1; v_call: TRBV6-5; cdr3_nt: TGTGCCAGCAGCCATGACAGGGGTTCCATCAACACTGAAGCTTTCTTT; cdr3_aa: CASSHDRGSINTEAFF
j_call: TRBJ2-7; clone_size: .; d_call: .; v_call: TRBV20-1; cdr3_nt: TGCAGTGCTAGAGAGGACGGGTACGAGCAGTACTTC; cdr3_aa: CSAREDGYEQYF
j_call: TRBJ2-5; clone_size: many; d_call: .; v_call: TRBV7-2; cdr3_nt: TGTGCCAGCAGCTTAGGGCGATCAGGGCGGCGAGAGACCCAGTACTTC; cdr3_aa: CASSLGRSGRRETQYF
j_call: TRBJ2-2; clone_size: many; d_call: .; v_call: TRBV27; cdr3_nt: TGTGCCAGCAGGGCCGGGCCCACCGGCACCGGGGAGCTGTTTTTT; cdr3_aa: CASRAGPTGTGELFF
j_call: TRBJ2-5; clone_size: few; d_call: TRBD2; v_call: TRBV9; cdr3_nt: TGTGCCAGCAGCATAGCGGGGACGGAGACCCAGTACTTC; cdr3_aa: CASSIAGTETQYF
j_call: TRBJ2-7; clone_size: many; d_call: .; v_call: TRBV11-2; cdr3_nt: TGTGCCAGCAGCCCTCAATCGGGCGCCCTCTCCTACGAGCAGTACTTC; cdr3_aa: CASSPQSGALSYEQYF
j_call: TRBJ1-5; clone_size: many; d_call: TRBD1; v_call: TRBV28; cdr3_nt: TGTGCCAGCACCTCCGGGGACAGGGGAAATCAGCCCCAGCATTTT; cdr3_aa: CASTSGDRGNQPQHF
j_call: TRBJ1-5; clone_size: .; d_call: .; v_call: TRBV6-1; cdr3_nt: TGTGCCAGCAGTGCCCTTGAGACCCAGCATTTT; cdr3_aa: CASSALETQHF
j_call: TRBJ2-7; clone_size: .; d_call: TRBD1; v_call: TRBV19; cdr3_nt: TGTGTCAGTAGTCCGGGACAGGGTTACGAGCAGTACTTC; cdr3_aa: CVSSPGQGYEQYF
j_call: TRBJ1-2; clone_size: many; d_call: .; v_call: TRBV12-3/TRBV12-4; cdr3_nt: TGTGCCAGCAGTTTACTCCTTAGCCGGGGCTACACCTTC; cdr3_aa: CASSLLLSRGYTF
j_call: TRBJ2-5; clone_size: few; d_call: .; v_call: TRBV27; cdr3_nt: TGTGCCAGCAGTTTAGGTTGGGACCGGGAGACCCAGTACTTC; cdr3_aa: CASSLGWDRETQYF
j_call: TRBJ1-1; clone_size: many; d_call: .; v_call: TRBV2; cdr3_nt: TGTGCCAGCAATCCCGACGCGAACACTGAAGCTTTCTTT; cdr3_aa: CASNPDANTEAFF
j_call: TRBJ2-7; clone_size: many; d_call: TRBD1; v_call: TRBV6-5; cdr3_nt: TGTGCCAGCAGTTTCGGACAGGGTATCTACGAGCAGTACTTC; cdr3_aa: CASSFGQGIYEQYF
j_call: TRBJ2-5; clone_size: .; d_call: .; v_call: TRBV20-1; cdr3_nt: TGCAGTGCTGGGCCGGATCCAGAGACCCAGTACTTC; cdr3_aa: CSAGPDPETQYF
j_call: TRBJ2-7; clone_size: many; d_call: .; v_call: TRBV10-2; cdr3_nt: TGCGCCAGCAGTGAGTCGGGGGGGACAGCCTACGAGCAGTACTTC; cdr3_aa: CASSESGGTAYEQYF
j_call: TRBJ1-1; clone_size: many; d_call: .; v_call: TRBV28; cdr3_nt: TGTGCCAGCAGTTTTCGGGGGAACGCTGAAGCTTTCTTT; cdr3_aa: CASSFRGNAEAFF
j_call: TRBJ2-1; clone_size: few; d_call: .; v_call: TRBV9; cdr3_nt: TGTGCCAGCAGCCAAACCGGGCAGTTCTACAATGAGCAGTTCTTC; cdr3_aa: CASSQTGQFYNEQFF
j_call: TRBJ1-1; clone_size: few; d_call: TRBD1; v_call: TRBV5-6; cdr3_nt: TGTGCCAGCAGCTTGGCCAAGACAGGGCGCACTGAAGCTTTCTTT; cdr3_aa: CASSLAKTGRTEAFF
j_call: TRBJ1-1; clone_size: many; d_call: .; v_call: TRBV2; cdr3_nt: TGTGCCAGCAGTGAAGGGGGGGGTCAGAACACTGAAGCTTTCTTT; cdr3_aa: CASSEGGGQNTEAFF
j_call: TRBJ1-1; clone_size: many; d_call: .; v_call: TRBV15; cdr3_nt: TGTGCCACCAGCAGGTCAGGGGTGAACACTGAAGCTTTCTTT; cdr3_aa: CATSRSGVNTEAFF
j_call: TRBJ1-6; clone_size: many; d_call: TRBD1; v_call: TRBV11-3; cdr3_nt: TGTGCCAGCAGCATCCGGGACAGGAGCGGTTCACCCCTCCACTTT; cdr3_aa: CASSIRDRSGSPLHF
j_call: TRBJ2-6; clone_size: few; d_call: .; v_call: TRBV20-1; cdr3_nt: TGCAGTGCTAGAGGGATCCAGACAGCTGGGGCCAACGTCCTGACTTTC; cdr3_aa: CSARGIQTAGANVLTF
j_call: TRBJ2-2; clone_size: few; d_call: TRBD1; v_call: TRBV6-1; cdr3_nt: TGTGCCAGCAGCTCGGACAGGGCCCTCCCCGGGGAGCTGTTTTTT; cdr3_aa: CASSSDRALPGELFF
j_call: TRBJ1-2; clone_size: .; d_call: .; v_call: TRBV6-5; cdr3_nt: TGTGCCAGCAGTTACTCGCCGGGGGCGGGCTATGGCTACACCTTC; cdr3_aa: CASSYSPGAGYGYTF
j_call: TRBJ1-2; clone_size: many; d_call: .; v_call: TRBV5-6; cdr3_nt: TGTGCCAGCAGCTCACTCGCGGAGGACTATGGCTACACCTTC; cdr3_aa: CASSSLAEDYGYTF
j_call: TRBJ1-1; clone_size: few; d_call: TRBD1; v_call: TRBV28; cdr3_nt: TGTGCCAGCAGTTTATTGGGGACAGGACCGAACACTGAAGCTTTCTTT; cdr3_aa: CASSLLGTGPNTEAFF
j_call: TRBJ2-2; clone_size: many; d_call: TRBD1; v_call: TRBV6-4; cdr3_nt: TGTGCCAGCTCAAAAAGTCCGCCGGGACAGGGATCGGGCACCGGGGAGCTGTTTTTT; cdr3_aa: CASSKSPPGQGSGTGELFF
j_call: TRBJ1-1; clone_size: many; d_call: .; v_call: TRBV12-3/TRBV12-4; cdr3_nt: TGTGCCAGCAGTTTCAGACTGAACACTGAAGCTTTCTTT; cdr3_aa: CASSFRLNTEAFF
j_call: TRBJ2-4; clone_size: .; d_call: .; v_call: TRBV13; cdr3_nt: TGTGCCAGCAGCTCAGGCGGGGCAGGGAAAAACATTCAGTACTTC; cdr3_aa: CASSSGGAGKNIQYF
j_call: TRBJ1-3; clone_size: .; d_call: .; v_call: TRBV30; cdr3_nt: TGTGCCTGGAGGGCTGGAAACACCATATATTTT; cdr3_aa: CAWRAGNTIYF
j_call: TRBJ2-7; clone_size: once; d_call: .; v_call: TRBV28; cdr3_nt: TGTGCCAGCGGACCCGGGGATATCTTCGAGCAGTACTTC; cdr3_aa: CASGPGDIFEQYF
j_call: TRBJ2-7; clone_size: many; d_call: .; v_call: TRBV12-5; cdr3_nt: TGTGCTAGTGGCTTCGGTTCCTACGAGCAGTACTTC; cdr3_aa: CASGFGSYEQYF
j_call: TRBJ1-5; clone_size: .; d_call: .; v_call: TRBV6-1; cdr3_nt: TGTGCCAGCAGTGAAGCGTTCGGGATCCCCCAGCATTTT; cdr3_aa: CASSEAFGIPQHF